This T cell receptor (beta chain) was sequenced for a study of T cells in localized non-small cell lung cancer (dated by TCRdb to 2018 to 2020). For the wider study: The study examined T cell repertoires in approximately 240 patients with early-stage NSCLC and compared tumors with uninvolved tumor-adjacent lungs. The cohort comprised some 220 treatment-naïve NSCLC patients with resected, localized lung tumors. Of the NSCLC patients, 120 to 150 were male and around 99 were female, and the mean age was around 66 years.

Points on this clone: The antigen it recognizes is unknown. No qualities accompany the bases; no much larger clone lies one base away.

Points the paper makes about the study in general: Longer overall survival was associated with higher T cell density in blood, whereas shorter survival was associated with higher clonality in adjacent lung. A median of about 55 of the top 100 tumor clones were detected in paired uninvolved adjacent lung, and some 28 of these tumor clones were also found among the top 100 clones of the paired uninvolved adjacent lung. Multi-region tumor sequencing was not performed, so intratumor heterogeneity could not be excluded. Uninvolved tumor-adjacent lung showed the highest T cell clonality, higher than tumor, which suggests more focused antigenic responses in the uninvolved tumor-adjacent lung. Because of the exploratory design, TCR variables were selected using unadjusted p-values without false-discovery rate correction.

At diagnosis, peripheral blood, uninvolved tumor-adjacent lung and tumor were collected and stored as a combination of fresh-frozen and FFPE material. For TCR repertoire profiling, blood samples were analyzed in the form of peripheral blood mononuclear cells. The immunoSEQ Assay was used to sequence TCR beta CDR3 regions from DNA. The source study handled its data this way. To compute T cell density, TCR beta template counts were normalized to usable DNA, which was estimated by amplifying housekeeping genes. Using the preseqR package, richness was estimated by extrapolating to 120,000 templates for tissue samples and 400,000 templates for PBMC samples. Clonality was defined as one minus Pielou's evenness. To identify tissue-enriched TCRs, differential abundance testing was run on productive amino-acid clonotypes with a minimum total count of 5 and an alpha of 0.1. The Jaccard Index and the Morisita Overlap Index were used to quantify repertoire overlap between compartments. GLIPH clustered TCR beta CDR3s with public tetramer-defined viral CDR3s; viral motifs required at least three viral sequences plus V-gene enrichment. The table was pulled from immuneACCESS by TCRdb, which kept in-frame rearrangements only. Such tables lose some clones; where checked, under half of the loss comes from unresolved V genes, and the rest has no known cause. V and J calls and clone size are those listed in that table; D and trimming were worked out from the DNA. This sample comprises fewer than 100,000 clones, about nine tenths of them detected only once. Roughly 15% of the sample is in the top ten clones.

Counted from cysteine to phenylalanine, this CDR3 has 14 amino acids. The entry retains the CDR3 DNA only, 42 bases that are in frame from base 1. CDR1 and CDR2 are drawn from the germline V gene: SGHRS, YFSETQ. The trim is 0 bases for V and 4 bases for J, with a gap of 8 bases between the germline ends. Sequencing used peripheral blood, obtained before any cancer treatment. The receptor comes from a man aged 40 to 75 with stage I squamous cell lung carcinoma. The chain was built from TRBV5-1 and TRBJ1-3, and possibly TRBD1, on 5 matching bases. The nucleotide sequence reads TGCGCCAGCAGCTTGGAAGGGACCGGAAACACCATATATTTT. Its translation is CASSLEGTGNTIYF.